This TCR beta chain emerged from a study of CXCR3-negative and CXCR3-positive naive CD8 T cells. Per germline, CDR1 SGHDN and CDR2 FVKESK. The CDR3 runs 13 residues. In regard to this clonotype: Its antigen remains unknown.

Study outcomes and limitations: CXCR3-positive naive cells carried more hydrophobic TRB CDR3s than CXCR3-negative naive cells did. TCR interaction strength was inferred from TRB CDR3 physicochemistry, as CD5 matched across naive subsets.

The TRB cDNA libraries were prepared by 5' RACE with UMI labels. TCRdb re-called the 5' RACE reads, yielding one record per CDR3 amino acid sequence without DNA. The sample spans about 120,000 distinct CDR3 sequences; the ten largest clones claim around 0.35%. The sequenced material came from naive CXCR3+ CD8+ T cells from blood. Subset reported: CD45RO-CCR7+CD27+CD95- naive CD8+ T cells expressing CXCR3 (TNR3+). This TCR came from a human donor in good health. Some clones in this sample may be carry-over from other donors' samples. The rearrangement uses TRBV14 and TRBJ2-1. CDR3 in amino acids: CASSQINNYEQFF.